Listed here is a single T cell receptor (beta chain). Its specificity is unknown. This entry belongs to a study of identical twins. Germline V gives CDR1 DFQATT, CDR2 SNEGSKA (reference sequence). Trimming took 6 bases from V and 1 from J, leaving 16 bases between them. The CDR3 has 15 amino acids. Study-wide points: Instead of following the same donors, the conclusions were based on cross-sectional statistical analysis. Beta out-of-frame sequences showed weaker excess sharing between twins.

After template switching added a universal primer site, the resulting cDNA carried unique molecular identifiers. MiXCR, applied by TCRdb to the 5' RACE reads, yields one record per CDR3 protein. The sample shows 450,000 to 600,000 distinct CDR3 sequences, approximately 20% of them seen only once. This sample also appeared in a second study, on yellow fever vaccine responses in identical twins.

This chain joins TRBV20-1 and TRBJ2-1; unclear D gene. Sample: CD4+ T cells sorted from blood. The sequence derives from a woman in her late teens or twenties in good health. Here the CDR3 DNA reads TGCAGTGCCCCCGACTCGATAAGATCCTACAATGAGCAGTTCTTC. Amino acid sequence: CSAPDSIRSYNEQFF.